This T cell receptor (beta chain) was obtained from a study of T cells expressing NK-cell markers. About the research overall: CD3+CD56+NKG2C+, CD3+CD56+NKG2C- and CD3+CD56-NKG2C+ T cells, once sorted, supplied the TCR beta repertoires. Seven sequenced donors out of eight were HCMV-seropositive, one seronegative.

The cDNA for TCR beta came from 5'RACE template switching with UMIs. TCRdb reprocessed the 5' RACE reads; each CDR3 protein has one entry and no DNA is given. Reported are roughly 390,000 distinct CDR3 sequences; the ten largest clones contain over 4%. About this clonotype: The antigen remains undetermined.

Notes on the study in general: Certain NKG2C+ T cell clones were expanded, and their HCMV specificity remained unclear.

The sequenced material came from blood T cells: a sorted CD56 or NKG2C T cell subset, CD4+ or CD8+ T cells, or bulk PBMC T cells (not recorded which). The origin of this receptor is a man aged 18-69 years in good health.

This chain's CDR3 is CASSVIQGTDSPLHF. The chain has TRBV2 and TRBJ1-6; TCRdb proposes TRBD1, but this gene call is untestable without DNA. Germline loops: CDR1 SNHLY, CDR2 FYNNEI. The CDR3 runs to 15 residues. The full variable domain, its missing parts supplied by reference TRBV2 and TRBJ1-6, is EPEVTQTPSHQVTQMGQEVILRCVPISNHLYFYWYRQILGQKVEFLVSFYNNEISEKSEIFDDQFSVERPDGSNFTLKIRSTKLEDSAMYFCASSVIQGTDSPLHFGNGTRLTVT.